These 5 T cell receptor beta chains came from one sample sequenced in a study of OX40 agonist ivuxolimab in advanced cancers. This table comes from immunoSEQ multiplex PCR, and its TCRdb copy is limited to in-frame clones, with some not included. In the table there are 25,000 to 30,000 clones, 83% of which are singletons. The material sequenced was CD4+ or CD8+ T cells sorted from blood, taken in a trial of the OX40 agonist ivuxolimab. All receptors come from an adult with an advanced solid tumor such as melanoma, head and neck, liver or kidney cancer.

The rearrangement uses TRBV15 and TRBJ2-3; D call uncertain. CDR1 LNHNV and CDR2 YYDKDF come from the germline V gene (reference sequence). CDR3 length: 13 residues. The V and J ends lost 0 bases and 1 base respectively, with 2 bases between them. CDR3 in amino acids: CATSRDRTDTQYF. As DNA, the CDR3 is TGTGCCACCAGCAGAGATCGCACAGATACGCAGTATTTT.

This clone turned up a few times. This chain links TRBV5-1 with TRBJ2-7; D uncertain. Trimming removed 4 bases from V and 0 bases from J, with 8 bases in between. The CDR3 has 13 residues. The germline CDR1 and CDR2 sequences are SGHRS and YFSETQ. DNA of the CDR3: TGCGCCAGCAGCCCTCCTGACTCCTACGAGCAGTACTTC. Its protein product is CASSPPDSYEQYF.

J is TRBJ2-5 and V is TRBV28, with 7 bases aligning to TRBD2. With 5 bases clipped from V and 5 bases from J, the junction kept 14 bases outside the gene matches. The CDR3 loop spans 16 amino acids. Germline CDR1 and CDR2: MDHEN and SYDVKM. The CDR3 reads CASSPPMGGVGETQYF. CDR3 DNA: TGTGCCAGCAGTCCACCCATGGGGGGGGTGGGGGAGACCCAGTACTTC.

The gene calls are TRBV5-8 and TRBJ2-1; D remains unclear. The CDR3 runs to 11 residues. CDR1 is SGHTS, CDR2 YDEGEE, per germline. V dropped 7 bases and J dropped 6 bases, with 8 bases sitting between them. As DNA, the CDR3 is TGTGCCAGCGGGCAGCGCAATGAGCAGTTCTTC. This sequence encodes CASGQRNEQFF.

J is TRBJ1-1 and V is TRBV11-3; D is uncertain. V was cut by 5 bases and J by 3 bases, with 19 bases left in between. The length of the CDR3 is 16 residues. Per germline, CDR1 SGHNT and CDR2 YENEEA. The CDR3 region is CASSPGPSEGHTEAFF. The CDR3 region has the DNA TGTGCCAGCAGCCCCGGGCCCTCAGAGGGCCACACTGAAGCTTTCTTT.